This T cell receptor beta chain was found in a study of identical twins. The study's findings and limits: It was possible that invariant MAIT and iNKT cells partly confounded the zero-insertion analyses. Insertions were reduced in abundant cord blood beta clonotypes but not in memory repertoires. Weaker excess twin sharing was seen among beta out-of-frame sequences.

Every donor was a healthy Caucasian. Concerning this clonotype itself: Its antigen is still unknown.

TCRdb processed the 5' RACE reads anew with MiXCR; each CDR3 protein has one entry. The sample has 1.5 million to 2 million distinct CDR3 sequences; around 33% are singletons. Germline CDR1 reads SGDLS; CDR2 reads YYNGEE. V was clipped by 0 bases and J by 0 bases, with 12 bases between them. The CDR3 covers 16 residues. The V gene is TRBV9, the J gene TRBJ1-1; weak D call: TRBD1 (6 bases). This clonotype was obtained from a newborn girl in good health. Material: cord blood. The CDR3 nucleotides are TGTGCCAGCAGCGTAGGGGGTGAGGGGGTGAACACTGAAGCTTTCTTT. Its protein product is CASSVGGEGVNTEAFF.